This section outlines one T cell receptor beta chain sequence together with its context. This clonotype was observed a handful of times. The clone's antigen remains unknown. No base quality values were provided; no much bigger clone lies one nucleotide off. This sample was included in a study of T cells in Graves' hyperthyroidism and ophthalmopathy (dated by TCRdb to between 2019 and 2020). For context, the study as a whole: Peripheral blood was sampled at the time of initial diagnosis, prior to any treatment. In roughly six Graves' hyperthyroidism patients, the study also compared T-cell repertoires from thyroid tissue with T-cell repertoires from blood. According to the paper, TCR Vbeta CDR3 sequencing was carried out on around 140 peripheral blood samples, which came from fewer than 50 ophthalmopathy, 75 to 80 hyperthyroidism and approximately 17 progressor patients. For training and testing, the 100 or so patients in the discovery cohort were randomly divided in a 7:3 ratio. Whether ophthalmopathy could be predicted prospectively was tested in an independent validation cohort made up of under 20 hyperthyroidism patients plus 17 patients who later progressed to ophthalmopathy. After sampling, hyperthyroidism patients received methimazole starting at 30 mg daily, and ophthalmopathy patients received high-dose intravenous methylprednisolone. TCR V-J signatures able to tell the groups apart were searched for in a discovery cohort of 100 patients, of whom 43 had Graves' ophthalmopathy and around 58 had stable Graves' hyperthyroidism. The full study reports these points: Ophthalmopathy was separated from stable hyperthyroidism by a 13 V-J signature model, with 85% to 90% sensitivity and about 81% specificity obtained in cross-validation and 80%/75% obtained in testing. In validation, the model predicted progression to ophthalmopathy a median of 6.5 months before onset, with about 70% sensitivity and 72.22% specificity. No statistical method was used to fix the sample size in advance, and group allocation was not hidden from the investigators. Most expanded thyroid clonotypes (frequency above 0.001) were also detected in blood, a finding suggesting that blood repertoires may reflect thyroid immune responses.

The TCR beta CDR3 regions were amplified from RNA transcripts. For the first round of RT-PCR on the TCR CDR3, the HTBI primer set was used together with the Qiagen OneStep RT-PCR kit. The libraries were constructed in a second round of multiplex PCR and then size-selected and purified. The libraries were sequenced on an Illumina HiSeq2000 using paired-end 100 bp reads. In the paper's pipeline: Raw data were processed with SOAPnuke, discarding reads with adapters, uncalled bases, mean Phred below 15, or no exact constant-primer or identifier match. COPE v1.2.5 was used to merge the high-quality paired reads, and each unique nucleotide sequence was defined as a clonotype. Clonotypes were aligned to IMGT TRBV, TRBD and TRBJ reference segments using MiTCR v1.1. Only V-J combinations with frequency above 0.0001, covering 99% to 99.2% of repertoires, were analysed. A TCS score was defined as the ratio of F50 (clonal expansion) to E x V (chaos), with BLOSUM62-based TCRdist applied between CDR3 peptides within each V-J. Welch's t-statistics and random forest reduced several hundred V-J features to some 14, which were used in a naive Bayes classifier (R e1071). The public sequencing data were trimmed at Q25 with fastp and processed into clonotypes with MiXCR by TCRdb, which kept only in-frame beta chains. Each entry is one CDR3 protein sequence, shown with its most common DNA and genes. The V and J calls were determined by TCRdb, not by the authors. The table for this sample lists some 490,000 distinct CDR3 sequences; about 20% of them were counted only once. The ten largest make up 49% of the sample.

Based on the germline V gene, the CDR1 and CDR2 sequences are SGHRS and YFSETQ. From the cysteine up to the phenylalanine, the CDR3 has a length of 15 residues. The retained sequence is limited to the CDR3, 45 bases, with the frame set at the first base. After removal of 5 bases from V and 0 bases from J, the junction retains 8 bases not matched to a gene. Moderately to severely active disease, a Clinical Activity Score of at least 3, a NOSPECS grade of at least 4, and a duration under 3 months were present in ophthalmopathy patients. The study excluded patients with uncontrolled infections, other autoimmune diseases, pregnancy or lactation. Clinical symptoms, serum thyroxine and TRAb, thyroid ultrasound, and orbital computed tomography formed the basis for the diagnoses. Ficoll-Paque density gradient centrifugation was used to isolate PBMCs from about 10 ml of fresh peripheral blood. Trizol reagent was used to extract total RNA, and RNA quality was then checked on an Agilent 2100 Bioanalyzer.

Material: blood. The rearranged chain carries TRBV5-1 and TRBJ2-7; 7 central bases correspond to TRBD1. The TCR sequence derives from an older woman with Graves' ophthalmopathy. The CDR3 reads CASRTGTASSYEQYF. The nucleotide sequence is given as TGCGCCAGCAGAACCGGGACAGCTAGCTCCTACGAGCAGTACTTC.